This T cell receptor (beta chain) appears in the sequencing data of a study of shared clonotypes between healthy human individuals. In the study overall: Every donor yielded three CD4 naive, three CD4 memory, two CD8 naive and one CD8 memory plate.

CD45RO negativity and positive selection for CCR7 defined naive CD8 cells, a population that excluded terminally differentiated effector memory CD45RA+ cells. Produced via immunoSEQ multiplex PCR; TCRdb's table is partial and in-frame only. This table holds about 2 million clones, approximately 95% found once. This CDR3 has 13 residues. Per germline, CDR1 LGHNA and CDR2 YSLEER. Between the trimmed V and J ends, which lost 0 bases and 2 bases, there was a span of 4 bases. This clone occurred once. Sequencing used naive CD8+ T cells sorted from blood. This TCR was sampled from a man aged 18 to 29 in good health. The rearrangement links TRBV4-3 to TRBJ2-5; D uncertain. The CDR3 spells CASSQDYQETQYF. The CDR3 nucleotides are TGCGCCAGCAGCCAAGATTATCAAGAGACCCAGTACTTC.